This T cell receptor (beta chain) was found in a study of T cell clones after liver transplantation. To note about this clone: Its antigen is undetermined.

Profiled with immunoSEQ multiplex PCR; TCRdb holds only in-frame clones, not every one. The sample lists more than 70,000 clones, around 78% occurring once. Germline CDR1 and CDR2: MGHRA and YSYEKL. The CDR3 runs 16 residues. V was shortened by 0 bases and J by 4 bases, with 15 bases between the two germline ends. The study, taken as a whole, reports: A larger donor-reactive than third-party decline suggested partial antigen-specific deletion.

The chain employs TRBV4-1 and TRBJ1-2, with D perhaps matching TRBD1 (5 bases). The sample in question was CD4+ T cells from blood, obtained at the 22-month timepoint. This TCR was sampled from a human patient who received a liver transplant. The graft donor may account for some of the T cells. In DNA form, the CDR3 reads TGCGCCAGCAGCCAAGAGGGGCAGGGAGACGGCTATGGCTACACCTTC. It is translated as CASSQEGQGDGYGYTF.